This TCR beta chain was identified in a study of T cells in narcolepsy. Study in general: Enrolled donors included narcolepsy type 1 or type 2 patients and healthy controls. Whole-study findings and limits: Some memory CD4+ repertoires had no autoreactive clone sequences. Autoreactive clonotypes reportedly recurred in blood of same and different patients, not controls. Autoreactive HCRT-specific and TRIB2-specific clonotypes were marked in same-patient CSF-versus-blood CD4+ comparisons.

CDR1 is MNHEY, CDR2 SMNVEV, per germline (reference sequence). The CDR3 runs to 14 residues. Trimming stripped 3 bases from V and 5 bases from J, with 8 bases between. In the case of this clone: The antigen remains unidentified.

Clones were read by immunoSEQ multiplex PCR, and TCRdb kept only the in-frame ones, dropping some. The sample has 25,000 to 35,000 clones, over 75% seen once; the top ten hold around 0.92%. The sample consisted of memory (CD45RA-) CD4+ T cells from blood. The J gene is TRBJ1-6, the V gene TRBV27; D uncertain. The clonotype originates from a human donor in good health. DNA for the CDR3: TGTGCCAGCAGTTTCCGGGGTCATAATTCACCCCTCCACTTT. Its protein is CASSFRGHNSPLHF.